This is a list of T cell receptor beta chains from one sample in a study of blood T cell repertoires in COVID-19. Measured with immunoSEQ multiplex PCR; TCRdb has only the in-frame clones, and not every one. The sample comprises tens of thousands of clones, around 93% of which are singletons, and over 8% rests with the top ten. What was sequenced was peripheral blood. The source of these receptors is a human donor with active COVID-19. The donor label of this sample is uncertain. CDR3s include the opening cysteine and the closing phenylalanine or tryptophan. The order of the fields is D gene, clone size, V gene, J gene, CDR3 protein, CDR3 DNA. D genes are given only for firm matches. Size tells how often a clone was seen (once, few, many) or the class of an expanded clone, and some rows leave it out.

>.|.|TRBV19|TRBJ2-1
CASNGRDSYNEQFF
TGTGCCAGTAACGGACGGGACTCCTACAATGAGCAGTTCTTC
>TRBD2|.|TRBV11-2|TRBJ2-2
CASDSGAGGTDTGELFF
TGTGCCAGCGACTCGGGAGCGGGGGGGACAGACACCGGGGAGCTGTTTTTT
>.|once|TRBV10-1|TRBJ2-3
CASSDETGRTDTQYF
TGCGCCAGCAGTGATGAAACGGGGAGGACAGATACGCAGTATTTT
>.|.|TRBV25-1|TRBJ1-6
CASSDIPDSSPLHF
TGTGCCAGCAGTGATATACCGGACAGTTCACCCCTCCACTTT
>.|.|TRBV5-1|TRBJ2-1
CASSLPEPNEQFF
TGCGCCAGCAGCTTGCCGGAGCCCAATGAGCAGTTCTTC
>TRBD2|.|TRBV7-2|TRBJ2-1
CASGSRGGPNEQFF
TGTGCCAGCGGCAGTCGGGGGGGCCCCAATGAGCAGTTCTTC
>TRBD1|.|TRBV15|TRBJ2-2
CATRETGRTGELFF
TGTGCCACCAGGGAGACAGGGCGAACCGGGGAGCTGTTTTTT
>TRBD1|.|TRBV19|TRBJ2-3
CASRLGDRSGDTQYF
TGTGCCAGTAGGCTGGGGGACAGGTCTGGGGATACGCAGTATTTT
>TRBD2|.|TRBV28|TRBJ2-7
CASSSETPLGLAGGPPDYYEQYF
TGTGCCAGCAGTTCAGAGACACCGTTAGGACTAGCGGGAGGCCCACCCGACTACTACGAGCAGTACTTC
>TRBD1|few|TRBV7-9|TRBJ1-6
CASSRSDRENSPLHF
TGTGCCAGCAGTAGATCCGACAGGGAAAATTCACCCCTCCACTTT
>.|.|TRBV7-2|TRBJ1-1
CASSPRSTEAFF
TGTGCCAGCAGCCCCCGTTCCACTGAAGCTTTCTTT
>.|.|TRBV3-1/TRBV3-2|TRBJ2-7
CASSPGLNYEQYF
TGTGCCAGCAGCCCCGGACTAAACTACGAGCAGTACTTC
>TRBD1|.|TRBV5-8|TRBJ2-5
CASSFEGQGAIQETQYF
TGTGCCAGCAGCTTCGAAGGACAGGGGGCAATACAAGAGACCCAGTACTTC
>.|.|TRBV7-9|TRBJ2-1
CASSSPLTNEQFF
TGTGCCAGCAGCTCCCCACTCACCAATGAGCAGTTCTTC
>.|.|TRBV5-6|TRBJ1-6
CASSEDAQGNSPLHF
TGTGCCAGCAGCGAGGACGCCCAGGGAAATTCACCCCTCCACTTT
>.|.|TRBV27|TRBJ2-7
CASSPLEYSYEQYF
TGTGCCAGCAGCCCTTTGGAGTACTCCTACGAGCAGTACTTC
>TRBD1|.|TRBV7-9|TRBJ1-3
CASSLTGDTIYF
TGTGCCAGCAGCTTAACAGGGGACACCATATATTTT